These 8 T cell receptor beta chains came from one sample sequenced in a study of cytomegalovirus exposure and HLA in healthy donors. Primers: 60 Vbeta forward and 13 Jbeta reverse. The protocol was immunoSEQ multiplex PCR, while the TCRdb copy is restricted to in-frame clones and leaves out a portion. This table has 170,000 or so clones, roughly four fifths appearing once. Sequencing was performed on PBMCs. The receptors were sampled from a woman in her forties or fifties in good health and CMV-seronegative.

CDR3 DNA: TGCGCCAGCAGCCAAGGACGCCAGGGGAGTTCGGGAAACACCATATATTTT. This gives the protein CASSQGRQGSSGNTIYF. V gene TRBV4-3 combines with J gene TRBJ1-3; possibly TRBD1 for D (6 bases). The V and J ends lost 1 base and 4 bases respectively, with 17 bases between them. Germline V gives CDR1 LGHNA, CDR2 YSLEER. The CDR3 covers 17 residues.

The gene calls are TRBV4-2 and TRBJ2-2, with TRBD1 matching over 9 bases. This CDR3 spans 16 amino acids. V lost 1 base to trimming and J lost 4 bases; unmatched junction nucleotides: 4. CDR1 is LGHNA and CDR2 is YNFKEQ in the germline V gene. CDR3 bases: TGTGCCAGCAGCCAAGTACAGGGGGCGAGCACCGGGGAGCTGTTTTTT. Amino acid sequence: CASSQVQGASTGELFF.

The V call is TRBV10-2, the J call TRBJ2-2; 9 positions agree with TRBD1. Looked up from germline, CDR1 is WSHSY and CDR2 is SAAADI. With V trimmed by 8 bases and J by 2 bases, 3 bases remained unmatched. This CDR3 has 14 residues. CDR3 sequence: CASEGQGNTGELFF. The CDR3 region has the DNA TGCGCCAGCGAGGGACAGGGAAACACCGGGGAGCTGTTTTTT.

This clone has a handful of counts. This chain joins TRBV7-2 and TRBJ1-5; TRBD1 matches at 8 bases. The junction had 4 bases not matched to a gene; V was cut back by 5 bases and J by 7 bases. Germline V gene sequence: CDR1 SGHTA, CDR2 FQGNSA. There are 13 residues in the CDR3. The CDR3 DNA reads as TGTGCCAGCAGCCGACAGGGGAAGCAGCCCCAGCATTTT. Protein sequence: CASSRQGKQPQHF.

This chain joins TRBV10-1 and TRBJ1-5; a possible D gene is TRBD1 (5 bases). The germline V gene encodes CDR1 WNHNN and CDR2 SYGVQD (reference sequence). This CDR3 region has 13 residues. Trimming shortened V by 8 bases and J by 4 bases, and 12 bases separated the two germline ends. In nucleotides, the CDR3 is TGCGCCAGCGGGGAGGCAGGGAATCAGCCCCAGCATTTT. Protein sequence: CASGEAGNQPQHF.

The CDR3 DNA reads as TGTGCCAGTAGGGGCCCCTTTGCGGGGGGGCCGAGGAGGAACGGGGAGCTGTTTTTT. It yields the protein CASRGPFAGGPRRNGELFF. The chain employs TRBV19 and TRBJ2-2; TRBD2 matches at 9 bases. Germline CDR1 is LNHDA and CDR2 is SQIVND (reference sequence). The J segment lost 7 bases and the V segment lost 6 bases, leaving 21 bases of the junction unmatched. This CDR3 region has 19 residues.

The rearrangement joins TRBV11-2 to TRBJ1-6, with D maybe TRBD1 (5 bases). Germline CDR1 SGHAT, CDR2 FQNNGV. This CDR3 is built from 12 residues. Trimming left V 3 bases short and J 10 bases short, with 7 bases between. CDR3 DNA sequence: TGTGCCAGCAGCTTGACAGAGTCACCCCTCCACTTT. Protein sequence: CASSLTESPLHF. The variable domain in full, completed from reference TRBV11-2 and TRBJ1-6, reads EAGVAQSPRYKIIEKRQSVAFWCNPISGHATLYWYQQILGQGPKLLIQFQNNGVVDDSQLPKDRFSAERLKGVDSTLKIQPAKLEDSAVYLCASSLTESPLHFGNGTRLTVT.

This chain connects TRBV21-1 to TRBJ2-1; no DNA check was done on the table's D call, TRBD2. TRBV21-1 is a pseudogene segment. The CDR3 covers 14 residues. As DNA, the CDR3 is TGTGCCAGCAGCTCCGGGACTAGCGGGACTGAGCAGTTCTTC. Translating it yields CASSSGTSGTEQFF.